This is a list of T cell receptor beta chains from one sample in a study of breast tumors, draining lymph nodes, adjacent tissues. TCRdb ran MiXCR on the multiplex PCR reads and lists one entry per CDR3 protein. The data hold approximately 230,000 distinct CDR3 sequences, with about 34% observed a single time. Sequencing input: axillary lymph node tissue. The receptors come from a female donor with breast cancer. Some clones in this sample may be carry-over from other donors' samples. CDR3s include the opening cysteine and the closing phenylalanine or tryptophan. The D gene is left open where the match is weak. The size entry is marked missing in some rows and otherwise reads once, few, many or a size class.

clone_size	v_call	j_call	d_call	cdr3_nt	cdr3_aa
many	TRBV12-3/TRBV12-4	TRBJ1-6	-	TGTGCCAGCAGTCCTGAAAGGAACTATAATTCACCCCTCCACTTT	CASSPERNYNSPLHF
-	TRBV6-1	TRBJ2-3	-	TGTGCCAGCGGGCCGGGGGAAGTAGATACGCAGTATTTT	CASGPGEVDTQYF
many	TRBV7-2	TRBJ2-7	TRBD2	TGTGCCAGCAGCTGGTGGACTAGCGGGACAACCTACGAGCAGTACTTC	CASSWWTSGTTYEQYF
-	TRBV24-1	TRBJ2-1	TRBD2	TGTGCCACCAGTGACGCGACTAGCGGGAGCATCAATGAGCAGTTCTTC	CATSDATSGSINEQFF
many	TRBV5-1	TRBJ2-7	TRBD1	TGCGCCAGCAGCTTCCGGGACAGGTCCTACGAGCAGTACTTC	CASSFRDRSYEQYF
once	TRBV24-1	TRBJ2-1	-	TGTGCCACCAGTGATTTGGGGGGCAGGGATTACAATGAGCAGTTCTTC	CATSDLGGRDYNEQFF
many	TRBV10-3	TRBJ2-3	TRBD2	TGTGCCATCAGCTTAGCGGGGGGGCAAGATACGCAGTATTTT	CAISLAGGQDTQYF
many	TRBV11-2	TRBJ1-5	-	TGTGCCAGCAGCTTATTAGGGACTCAGCCCCAGCATTTT	CASSLLGTQPQHF
many	TRBV6-6	TRBJ2-3	-	TGTGCCAGCAGTTACTCGCCGGGAGATACGCAGTATTTT	CASSYSPGDTQYF
few	TRBV5-1	TRBJ2-1	TRBD2	TGCGCCAGCAGCTTGGAGTCTAGCGGGGGGTCCAATGAGCAGTTCTTC	CASSLESSGGSNEQFF
-	TRBV7-8	TRBJ2-5	-	TGTGCCAGCAGCCCGGCGACAAGGGTGGAGACCCAGTACTTC	CASSPATRVETQYF
-	TRBV11-3	TRBJ2-3	-	TGTGCCAGCAGCTTAGAGGCTAGCGCGACAGATACGCAGTATTTT	CASSLEASATDTQYF
-	TRBV15	TRBJ2-7	TRBD1	TGTGCCACCAGCAAAGCCCGGGACAGGGGAAGCTCCTACGAGCAGTACTTC	CATSKARDRGSSYEQYF
many	TRBV7-2	TRBJ2-5	TRBD2	TGTGCCAGCAGCTTATATGTGTCGGCTAGCGGGGGGGGAGAGACCCAGTACTTC	CASSLYVSASGGGETQYF
many	TRBV2	TRBJ1-5	TRBD1	TGTGCCAGCAGTAGGGGGCATGGCAATCAGCCCCAGCATTTT	CASSRGHGNQPQHF
many	TRBV7-2	TRBJ2-7	TRBD2	TGTGCCAGCAGCTTTTTTGGCGGGAGCCCTTCTTACGAGCAGTACTTC	CASSFFGGSPSYEQYF
many	TRBV4-2	TRBJ2-6	TRBD2	TGTGCCAGCAGCCAAGGACTAGCGGGAGTTGGGGCCAACGTCCTGACTTTC	CASSQGLAGVGANVLTF
many	TRBV2	TRBJ2-3	TRBD2	TGTGCCAGCAGTGCCCCGGGACTAGCGAACACAGATACGCAGTATTTT	CASSAPGLANTDTQYF
-	TRBV12-3/TRBV12-4	TRBJ1-5	-	TGTGCCAGCAGCCCCATGGGACGGGCCCGGGAGACCCAGCATTTT	CASSPMGRARETQHF
many	TRBV9	TRBJ2-3	-	TGTGCCAGCAGCGTAGTTCTCGCAGATACGCAGTATTTT	CASSVVLADTQYF
many	TRBV6-6	TRBJ1-2	-	TGTGCCAGCAGTCACTCTGCAGGCAACTATGGCTACACCTTC	CASSHSAGNYGYTF
many	TRBV5-6	TRBJ1-2	-	TGTGCCAGCAGCTTGGAGTCCAGTACATATGGCTACACCTTC	CASSLESSTYGYTF
-	TRBV14	TRBJ2-5	TRBD1	TGTGCCAGCAGCCAAGACCACGGGACAGGGGTTTCCTCAAGTAAGGAGACCCAGTACTTC	CASSQDHGTGVSSSKETQYF
-	TRBV12-3/TRBV12-4	TRBJ1-6	TRBD1	TGTGCCAGCAGTCAGGGACAGGGGATCCCCTCCTATAATTCACCCCTCCACTTT	CASSQGQGIPSYNSPLHF
-	TRBV10-2	TRBJ1-4	-	TGCGCCAGCAGTGGGGATGGATCGGGTAATGAAAGACTGTTTTTT	CASSGDGSGNERLFF
many	TRBV5-1	TRBJ1-6	-	TGCGCCAGCAGCCCCGGAGGGGTATGGAATTCACCCCTCCACTTT	CASSPGGVWNSPLHF
-	TRBV24-1	TRBJ2-3	-	TGTGCCACCAGTGAGTCTGGGGCTTTGGCTACGCAGTATTTT	CATSESGALATQYF
many	TRBV5-5	TRBJ2-3	-	TGTGCCAGCAGCCCTCACCCGAACACAGATACGCAGTATTTT	CASSPHPNTDTQYF
many	TRBV2	TRBJ2-7	-	TGTGCCGGCAGCGAGAGACGGGAATACGAGCAGTACTTC	CAGSERREYEQYF
many	TRBV9	TRBJ2-5	TRBD2	TGTGCCAGCAGCGTGTCTTCGACTAGCGGGAGTTATGGAGAGACCCAGTACTTC	CASSVSSTSGSYGETQYF
many	TRBV5-1	TRBJ1-6	-	TGCGCCAGCAGCGACAATCCGGGGCAAGCAAATTCACCCCTCCACTTT	CASSDNPGQANSPLHF
-	TRBV11-2	TRBJ1-2	-	TGTGCCAGCAGTCACAGCGTTACGAAGAACTATGGCTACACCTTC	CASSHSVTKNYGYTF
many	TRBV2	TRBJ2-2	TRBD2	TGTGCCAGCAGTGAACGGGGGGTCGGCACCGGGGAGCTGTTTTTT	CASSERGVGTGELFF
-	TRBV6-1	TRBJ1-5	-	TGTGCCAGCATTCCCCCAAGGACAGTAGGGAATCAGCCCCAGCATTTT	CASIPPRTVGNQPQHF
few	TRBV5-6	TRBJ2-3	-	TGTGCCAGCAGCTTGGGTGAGCGGAGCACAGATACGCAGTATTTT	CASSLGERSTDTQYF
many	TRBV9	TRBJ2-7	-	TGTGCCAGCAGCGTAGAGGGCGAGGCCTACGAGCAGTACTTC	CASSVEGEAYEQYF